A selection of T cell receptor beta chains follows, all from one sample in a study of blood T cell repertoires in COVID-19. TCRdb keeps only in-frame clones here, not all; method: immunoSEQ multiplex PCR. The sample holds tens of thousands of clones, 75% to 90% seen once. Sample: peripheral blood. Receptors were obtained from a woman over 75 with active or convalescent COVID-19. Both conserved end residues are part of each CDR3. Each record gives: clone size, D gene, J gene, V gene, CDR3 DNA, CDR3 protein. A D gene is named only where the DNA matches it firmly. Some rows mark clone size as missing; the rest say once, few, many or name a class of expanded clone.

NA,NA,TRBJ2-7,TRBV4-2,TGTGCCAGCAGCCAAGAAACGGACTCCACCTACGAGCAGTACTTC,CASSQETDSTYEQYF
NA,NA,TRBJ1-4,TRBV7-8,TGTGCCAGCAGCTTAGGGACCGGGGGGGAAAAACTGTTTTTT,CASSLGTGGEKLFF
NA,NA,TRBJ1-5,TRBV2,TGTGCCAGCAACCAGGGTAGGGCTCAGCCCCAGCATTTT,CASNQGRAQPQHF
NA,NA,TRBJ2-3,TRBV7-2,TGTGCCAGCAGCTTAGCGACTGGAGACACAGATACGCAGTATTTT,CASSLATGDTDTQYF
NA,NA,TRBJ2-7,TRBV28,TGTGCCAGCAGCCGACATATACGATTGGCCCGCTCCTACGAGCAGTACTTC,CASSRHIRLARSYEQYF
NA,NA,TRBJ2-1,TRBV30,TGTGCCTGGGACAGGAACAATGAGCAGTTCTTC,CAWDRNNEQFF
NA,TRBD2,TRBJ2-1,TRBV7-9,TGTGCCAGCAGCCGGACTAGCGGGAGGTTGTACAATGAGCAGTTCTTC,CASSRTSGRLYNEQFF
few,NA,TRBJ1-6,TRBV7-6,TGTGCCAGCAGCTTAGGGCAGGGTTGGTCACCCCTCCACTTT,CASSLGQGWSPLHF
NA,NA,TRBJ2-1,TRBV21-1,TGTGCCAGCAGCCCTCCCCTCCGCGCGGGTTACAATGAGCAGTTCTTC,CASSPPLRAGYNEQFF
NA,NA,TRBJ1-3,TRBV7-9,TGTGCCAGCAGCTCCCTCCCCCCTGGAAACACCATATATTTT,CASSSLPPGNTIYF
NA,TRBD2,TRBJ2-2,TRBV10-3,TGTGCCATCAGGGGGACTAGCGGGAGTAACCGGGAGCTGTTTTTT,CAIRGTSGSNRELFF
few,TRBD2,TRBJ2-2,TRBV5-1,TGCGCCAGCAGCTCCTCTGGGACTAGCGGAACCGGGGAGCTGTTTTTT,CASSSSGTSGTGELFF
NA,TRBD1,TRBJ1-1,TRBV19,TGTGCCAGTAGTTATACAGGGGACACTGAAGCTTTCTTT,CASSYTGDTEAFF
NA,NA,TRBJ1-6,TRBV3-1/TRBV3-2,TGTGCCAGCAGCCAAGGGGAGGGGACCAGAAATTCACCCCTCCACTTT,CASSQGEGTRNSPLHF
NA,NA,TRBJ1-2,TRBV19,TGTGCCAGTAGTCCCGACAGGAAATATGGCTACACCTTC,CASSPDRKYGYTF
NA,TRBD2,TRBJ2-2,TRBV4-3,TGCGCCAGCAGCCAGAGACCCCTAGCGGGGGGCGACACCGGGGAGCTGTTTTTT,CASSQRPLAGGDTGELFF
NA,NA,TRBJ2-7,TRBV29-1,TGCAGCGCCCTCGGGACAAACTTGGGCGAGCAGTACTTC,CSALGTNLGEQYF
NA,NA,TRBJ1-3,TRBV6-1,TGTGCCAGCAGTGAAACCTCAGGGGCTCCTGGAAACACCATATATTTT,CASSETSGAPGNTIYF
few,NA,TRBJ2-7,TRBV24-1,TGTGCCACGCAGCCGGGACACTCTTACGAGCAGTACTTC,CATQPGHSYEQYF
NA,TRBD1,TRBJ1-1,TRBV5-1,TGCGCCAGCAGCTTGATGCAGGGGGCGCCGGACACTGAAGCTTTCTTT,CASSLMQGAPDTEAFF
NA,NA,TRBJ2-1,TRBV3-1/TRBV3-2,TGTGCCAGCAGCCAAGAGACTTTATCCTACAATGAGCAGTTCTTC,CASSQETLSYNEQFF
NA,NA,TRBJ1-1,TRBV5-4,TGTGCCAGCACCAAAGGACAACAGGGAACTGAAGCTTTCTTT,CASTKGQQGTEAFF
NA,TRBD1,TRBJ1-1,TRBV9,TGTGCCAGCAGCGCCAGACAGGGACTGGCTGAAGCTTTCTTT,CASSARQGLAEAFF
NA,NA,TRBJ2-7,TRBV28,TGTGCCAGCTTTCCCCGCCGGGGGAATAGATACGAGCAGTACTTC,CASFPRRGNRYEQYF
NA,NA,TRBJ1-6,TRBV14,TGTGCCAGCAGCCAAAAGGGGTCCTCACCCCTCCACTTT,CASSQKGSSPLHF
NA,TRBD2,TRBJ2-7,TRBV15,TGTGCCACCATGGGCGGGAGGAAGTACGAGCAGTACTTC,CATMGGRKYEQYF
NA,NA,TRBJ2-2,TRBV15,TGTGCCACCAGCAGAGTGGAGGGGGCGAGAACCGGGGAGCTGTTTTTT,CATSRVEGARTGELFF
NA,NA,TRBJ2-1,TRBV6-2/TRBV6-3,TGTGCCAGCAGTTACTCGGCCCTACGGGGGAGGACCTACAATGAGCAGTTCTTC,CASSYSALRGRTYNEQFF
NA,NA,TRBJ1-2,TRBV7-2,TGTGCCAGCAGCCGCGAGATAAGTGGCTACACCTTC,CASSREISGYTF
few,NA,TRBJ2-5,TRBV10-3,TGTGCCATCAGTGAGTCAGCGGGCCAAGAGACCCAGTACTTC,CAISESAGQETQYF
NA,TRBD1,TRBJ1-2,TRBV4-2,TGTGCCAGCAGCCCGACAGGGGACGTAGGTGGCTACACCTTC,CASSPTGDVGGYTF
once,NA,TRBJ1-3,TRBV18,TGTGCCAGCTCACCTTTTACCCCGGGAGGCCACTCTGGAAACACCATATATTTT,CASSPFTPGGHSGNTIYF
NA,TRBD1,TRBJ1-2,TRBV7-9,TGTGCCAGCAGCTTGGACAGGGACGGCTACACCTTC,CASSLDRDGYTF
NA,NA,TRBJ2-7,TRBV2,TGTGCCAGCACCCCAGGGTACTACGAGCAGTACTTC,CASTPGYYEQYF
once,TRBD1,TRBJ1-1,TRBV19,TGTGCCAGTAATGCGGGGACAGGGGGTAACACTGAAGCTTTCTTT,CASNAGTGGNTEAFF
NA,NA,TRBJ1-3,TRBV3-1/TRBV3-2,TGTGCCAGCAGCCAAGTCGGGGTGGCAGGCCTCTCTGGAAACACCATATATTTT,CASSQVGVAGLSGNTIYF
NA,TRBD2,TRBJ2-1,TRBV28,TGTGCCAGCATCCATCCTAGCGGGAGGGCCAATGAGCAGTTCTTC,CASIHPSGRANEQFF
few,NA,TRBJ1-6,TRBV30,TGTGCCTGGTACAGGGACCCAAATTCACCCCTCCACTTT,CAWYRDPNSPLHF
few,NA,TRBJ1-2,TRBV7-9,TGTGCCAGCAGCTTAGGCGCGGGGCAGGGCTACACCTTC,CASSLGAGQGYTF
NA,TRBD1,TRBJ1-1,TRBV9,TGTGCCAGCAGCCCATGGACGGGAGGACAGACAGGGGGAGCTTTCTTT,CASSPWTGGQTGGAFF
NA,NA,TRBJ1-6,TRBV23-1,TGCGCCAGCAGTCAATACGTGCGGGCGAGTTCACCCCTCCACTTT,CASSQYVRASSPLHF
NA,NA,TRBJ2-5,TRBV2,TGTGCCAGCAGTGAATTGCGGGGTCGTAGGGAGACCCAGTACTTC,CASSELRGRRETQYF
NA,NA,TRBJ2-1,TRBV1,TGCACCAGCCCCGTGGGACCGGGGCGGGAGAGAGGGGACAATGAGCAGTTCTTC,CTSPVGPGRERGDNEQFF
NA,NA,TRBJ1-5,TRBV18,TGTGCCAGCTCACCAAGGCGGGACAATCAGCCCCAGCATTTT,CASSPRRDNQPQHF
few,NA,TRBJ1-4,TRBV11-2,TGTGCCAGCCGAGGGGAAAAACTGTTTTTT,CASRGEKLFF
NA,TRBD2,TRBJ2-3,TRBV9,TGTGCCAGCAGCGTAGTTAGCGGGGTTTCAGATACGCAGTATTTT,CASSVVSGVSDTQYF
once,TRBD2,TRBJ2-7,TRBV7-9,TGTGCCAGCAGCTTAGACGGGAGGGGGGGTACCTACGAGCAGTACTTC,CASSLDGRGGTYEQYF
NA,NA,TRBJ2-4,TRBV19,TGTGCCAGTAGTATTTCAGGGACCAAAAACATTCAGTACTTC,CASSISGTKNIQYF
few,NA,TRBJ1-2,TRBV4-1,TGCGCCAGCAGCCAAGACCAGTTTAACTATGGCTACACCTTC,CASSQDQFNYGYTF